These 15 T cell receptor beta chains share one sample of origin, sequenced in a study of blood T cell repertoires in COVID-19. Data came from immunoSEQ multiplex PCR; TCRdb stores just in-frame clones and leaves some out. The data contain some 160,000 clones, approximately 90% of them singletons. Material: peripheral blood. The origin of the receptors is a man in his late teens or twenties with COVID-19, enrolled during active disease.

V gene TRBV5-1 combines with J gene TRBJ2-7; 7 bases align to TRBD2. Trimming cost V 4 bases and J 0 bases; bases outside gene matches: 4. This CDR3 has 14 residues. Germline CDR1 reads SGHRS; CDR2 reads YFSETQ. CDR3 residues: CASSPRDYSYEQYF. The CDR3 region has the DNA TGCGCCAGCAGCCCCCGGGACTACTCCTACGAGCAGTACTTC.

The chain is built from TRBV5-6 and TRBJ2-1; the D is unclear. This CDR3 is 14 amino acids long. V shed 4 bases and J shed 1 base, with 9 bases lying between them. CDR1 and CDR2 from the germline V gene are SGHDT and YYEEEE. The CDR3 DNA follows: TGTGCCAGCAGCCCGGTGACATCCTACAATGAGCAGTTCTTC. This codes for CASSPVTSYNEQFF.

V gene TRBV28 combines with J gene TRBJ2-7, with a tentative D call TRBD2 (5 bases). Germline values: CDR1 MDHEN, CDR2 SYDVKM. V shed 5 bases and J shed 4 bases, with 15 bases lying between them. This CDR3 has 14 amino acids. The CDR3, as DNA: TGTGCCAGCAGTCCGCGGGCCGTAGTTTACGAGCAGTACTTC. This translates into CASSPRAVVYEQYF.

The J gene is TRBJ1-2, the V gene TRBV5-6; 10 bases are shared with TRBD1. Per germline, CDR1 SGHDT and CDR2 YYEEEE. J gave up 3 bases and V 3 bases, and 2 bases lay outside the gene matches. This CDR3 is built from 14 residues. As DNA, the CDR3 is TGTGCCAGCAGCTGGGGACAGGGGTACTATGGCTACACCTTC. It codes for CASSWGQGYYGYTF.

V is TRBV2 and J is TRBJ2-3; no reliable D call. The CDR3 runs 13 residues. The V end lost 9 bases, the J end lost 2 bases, and 12 bases lay between the germline ends. Per germline, CDR1 SNHLY and CDR2 FYNNEI. The CDR3 DNA reads TGTGCCAGACTCTCAAGTGTCACAGATACGCAGTATTTT. Protein product: CARLSSVTDTQYF.

The chain links TRBV28 to TRBJ2-7, with TRBD1 matching over 9 bases. The CDR3 is made up of 15 amino acids. The germline CDR1 and CDR2 sequences are MDHEN and SYDVKM. V gave up 4 bases and J gave up 2 bases; unmatched junction bases: 6. CDR3 in amino acids: CASSSRTGAPYEQYF. The CDR3 DNA reads TGTGCCAGCAGTTCGAGGACAGGGGCCCCCTACGAGCAGTACTTC.

J is TRBJ1-5 and V is TRBV3-1 (or the pseudogene TRBV3-2); D is ambiguous. Deletions cut 0 bases from V and 4 bases from J, with 4 bases between. Looked up from germline, CDR1 is LGHDT and CDR2 is YNNKEL (reference sequence). The CDR3 is made up of 13 amino acids. For the CDR3, the DNA is TGTGCCAGCAGCCAAGACCTAAATCAGCCCCAGCATTTT. Residues: CASSQDLNQPQHF.

This clone is a singleton in its sample. The chain links TRBV13 to TRBJ2-1; the D gene is possibly TRBD1 (6 bases). CDR3 length equals 14 residues. V was trimmed by 2 bases and J by 6 bases, leaving 11 bases between them. Germline V gene data show CDR1 as PRHDT and CDR2 as FYEKMQ (reference sequence). CDR3 coding DNA: TGTGCCAGCAGCTTAACAGGGAAGGGCAATGAGCAGTTCTTC. Translation gives CASSLTGKGNEQFF.

This clone turned up a few times. The V gene is TRBV27, the J gene TRBJ2-1; 8 positions agree with TRBD1. Germline loops: CDR1 MNHEY, CDR2 SMNVEV (reference sequence). After removal of 5 bases from V and 7 bases from J, the junction contained 10 bases not matched to a gene. The CDR3 sequence is 15 residues long. The CDR3 is CASSLGQGVLNEQFF. CDR3 nucleotides: TGTGCCAGCAGTCTAGGACAGGGTGTTTTGAATGAGCAGTTCTTC.

This clone was counted a single time. The chain carries TRBV5-4 and TRBJ1-1; 8 bases agree with TRBD1. CDR1 and CDR2 (germline): SGHNT, YYREEE (reference sequence). With 1 base clipped from V and 1 base from J, the junction kept 0 bases outside the gene matches. The CDR3 spans 14 residues. The DNA of the CDR3 is TGTGCCAGCAGCTTGACAGGGGGGAACACTGAAGCTTTCTTT. It yields the protein CASSLTGGNTEAFF.

CDR3 bases: TGTGCCAGCAGTTCCGGGACTTGGCCATCCTCCTACGAGCAGTACTTC. Its translation: CASSSGTWPSSYEQYF. V usage is TRBV27 and J usage is TRBJ2-7; perhaps TRBD2 as D (6 bases). CDR1 is MNHEY, CDR2 SMNVEV, per germline (reference sequence). Trimming pared 4 bases from V and 0 bases from J, leaving 16 bases between. The CDR3 has 16 amino acids.

J is TRBJ2-7 and V is TRBV7-8, with D possibly matching TRBD1 (6 bases). V lost 6 bases and J 4 bases, leaving 22 bases between the germline ends. The CDR3 contains 16 residues. The germline CDR1 and CDR2 sequences are SGHVS and FQNEAQ. CDR3 coding DNA: TGTGCCAGCAGTCAGAGAGGAACAGGGCCTAAGTACGAGCAGTACTTC. Protein: CASSQRGTGPKYEQYF.

This clone has just one count. The J gene is TRBJ1-5, the V gene TRBV15, with a weak D call TRBD1 (5 bases). V lost 4 bases and J lost 1, with 23 bases in between. The CDR3 consists of 19 residues. Per the germline V gene, CDR1 is LNHNV and CDR2 is YYDKDF (reference sequence). This CDR3 reads CATSTPLRGASGSNQPQHF. Written as DNA, the CDR3 is TGTGCCACCAGCACTCCACTGCGCGGGGCTTCGGGAAGCAATCAGCCCCAGCATTTT.

The chain joins TRBV11-2 to TRBJ2-5, with a weak D call TRBD2 (6 bases). Germline CDR1 is SGHAT and CDR2 is FQNNGV. The CDR3 covers 15 residues. V was clipped by 2 bases and J by 0 bases, with 10 bases between them. DNA for the CDR3: TGTGCCAGCAGCTTAAACCGGGGGTACCAAGAGACCCAGTACTTC. Its protein product is CASSLNRGYQETQYF.

The V and J genes are TRBV4-1 and TRBJ1-5, with D possibly being TRBD1 (5 bases). Germline-derived CDR1 and CDR2 are MGHRA and YSYEKL. CDR3 length: 16 residues. V was trimmed by 1 base and J by 5 bases, leaving 15 bases between them. CDR3: CASSQAGRVWDQPQHF. In nucleotides, the CDR3 is TGCGCCAGCAGCCAAGCCGGCAGGGTTTGGGATCAGCCCCAGCATTTT.